Described below is a single TCR beta chain sequence and its context. These data originate in a study of T cells in Graves' hyperthyroidism and ophthalmopathy. About the research overall: Sampling of peripheral blood happened at initial diagnosis, prior to any treatment.

V trimming: 4 bases; J trimming: 2 bases; junction bases outside the gene matches: 13. Germline CDR1 is DFQATT and CDR2 is SNEGSKA (reference sequence). CDR3 length: 16 residues. RNA transcripts gave rise to amplified TCR beta CDR3 regions. The primer set for the first-round RT-PCR of the TCR CDR3 was HTBI. TCRdb ran MiXCR on the multiplex PCR reads and lists one entry per CDR3 protein. The sample shows around 240,000 distinct CDR3 sequences, about 15% of them seen only once. The sequencing input was blood. The source is a woman aged 40 to 50 with Graves' hyperthyroidism that later progressed to Graves' ophthalmopathy. The genes are TRBV20-1 and TRBJ2-5, with 7 nucleotides matching TRBD2. In DNA, the CDR3 is TGCAGTGCTACCCGGGCAGGGCTAGCGGTTCAAGAGACCCAGTACTTC. It is translated as CSATRAGLAVQETQYF.